This TCR beta chain was sequenced in a study of T cells in Graves' hyperthyroidism and ophthalmopathy. The sample holds a few counts of this clonotype. Using RNA transcripts as the source, TCR beta CDR3 regions were amplified. When the TCR CDR3 underwent first-round RT-PCR, the HTBI primer set was used. TCRdb called the multiplex PCR reads again in MiXCR, with one record for every CDR3 protein. Of about 600,000 distinct CDR3 sequences listed, about 14% are singletons. Trimming removed 6 bases from V and 2 bases from J, with 11 bases in between. This CDR3 is 12 amino acids long. CDR1 is DFQATT and CDR2 is SNEGSKA in the germline V gene (reference sequence). Around 10 ml of fresh peripheral blood supplied the PBMCs.

Sample: blood. The gene calls are TRBV20-1 and TRBJ2-7; no reliable D call. This receptor was obtained from a woman aged 18-29 years with Graves' ophthalmopathy. CDR3: CSAALDPYEQYF. The CDR3 nucleotides read TGCAGTGCGGCCCTGGACCCCTACGAGCAGTACTTC.